Listed below are T cell receptor beta chains from one sample, sequenced in a study of identical twins. TCRdb reprocessed the 5' RACE reads with MiXCR, giving one entry per CDR3 protein. This sample has 350,000 or so distinct CDR3 sequences, with 10% to 15% found just once. This sample was shared with a second study, whose subject was yellow fever vaccine responses in identical twins.

Sequencing used CD8+ T cells sorted from blood. Every receptor here comes from a woman between 18 and 29 years old in good health. CDR3s include the opening cysteine and the closing phenylalanine or tryptophan. A D gene is named only where the DNA matches it firmly. For some rows the clone size is stated as once, few or many, or as a class when expanded; others skip it.

TGTGCCAGCACCGACCAGGTATTTTCGGGCACTGAAGCTTTCTTT CASTDQVFSGTEAFF - TRBV11-2 - TRBJ1-1
TGTGCCAGCAGCCTCACTAGCAACGAGCAGTACTTC CASSLTSNEQYF - TRBV12-3/TRBV12-4 - TRBJ2-7
TGCAGTGCTTCTTCCGGGGCCAGCTCCTACAATGAGCAGTTCTTC CSASSGASSYNEQFF - TRBV20-1 - TRBJ2-1
TGTGCCAGCAGCCAAGAAGTCAGGTTACTCTACGAGCAGTACTTC CASSQEVRLLYEQYF many TRBV3-1 - TRBJ2-7
TGTGCCAGCAGTCAACTAGCGGGGGGCACAGATACGCAGTATTTT CASSQLAGGTDTQYF many TRBV6-1 TRBD2 TRBJ2-3
TGTGCCAGCAGCCAAGAACCCCGCCAGACCGGGGAGCTGTTTTTT CASSQEPRQTGELFF few TRBV14 - TRBJ2-2
TGCGCCAGCAGCTTGCCAGGGGGGGAAAACATTCAGTACTTC CASSLPGGENIQYF few TRBV5-1 - TRBJ2-4
TGTGCCACCAGCAGAGATGGGCACTCTGGGGCCAACGTCCTGACTTTC CATSRDGHSGANVLTF many TRBV15 - TRBJ2-6
TGTGCCAGCAGCTTAAGGGTAACCTACGAGCAGTACTTC CASSLRVTYEQYF - TRBV7-8 - TRBJ2-7
TGTGCCAGCAGCGTAGGGGACAGCCTAGTTATCGATGAGCAGTTCTTC CASSVGDSLVIDEQFF - TRBV9 TRBD1 TRBJ2-1
TGTGCCAGCAGCTTATTGGGGGGTACTAGCACAGATACGCAGTATTTT CASSLLGGTSTDTQYF - TRBV7-8 - TRBJ2-3
TGCGCCAGGAAGACAGGGGAGAATGAAAAACTGTTTTTT CARKTGENEKLFF few TRBV5-1 TRBD1 TRBJ1-4
TGTGCCAGCAGTTTATTTGGAGGCTCAGATACGCAGTATTTT CASSLFGGSDTQYF - TRBV27 - TRBJ2-3
TGCAGCGTTGTTAAAACGAGCACAGATACGCAGTATTTT CSVVKTSTDTQYF few TRBV29-1 - TRBJ2-3
TGTGCCAGCAGTGAAGCCGCCGTAGCGCGGGGGACCTACAATGAGCAGTTCTTC CASSEAAVARGTYNEQFF few TRBV2 TRBD2 TRBJ2-1
TGCGCCAGCAGCCAACGATCCAGCGGGGGGTACAATGAGCAGTTCTTC CASSQRSSGGYNEQFF few TRBV4-1 TRBD2 TRBJ2-1
TGCAGCGTTGCGGGGGGAGAGGTCACTGAAGCTTTCTTT CSVAGGEVTEAFF - TRBV29-1 - TRBJ1-1
TGTGCCACCAGCAGACCTGGGGGGGGCGATGGCTACACCTTC CATSRPGGGDGYTF - TRBV15 - TRBJ1-2
TGCAGCGTGACCGGGGCCCGCACAGATACGCAGTATTTT CSVTGARTDTQYF many TRBV29-1 - TRBJ2-3
TGTGCCAGCAGCCAAGAGCCCGGAGGCTGGAATGAGCAGTTCTTC CASSQEPGGWNEQFF few TRBV3-1 - TRBJ2-1
TGCAGTGCTAGATCGGAGGGGGGCCCCTACGAGCAGTACTTC CSARSEGGPYEQYF - TRBV20-1 - TRBJ2-7
TGTGCCAGCAGCGCCGGAGATACGCAGTATTTT CASSAGDTQYF few TRBV9 - TRBJ2-3
TGTGCCAGCAGCTTAGAACTAGCGGGGGGTGAGCAGTACTTC CASSLELAGGEQYF - TRBV7-9 TRBD2 TRBJ2-7
TGCAGTGCGGGACAGGGAGTCACTGAAGCTTTCTTT CSAGQGVTEAFF - TRBV20-1 TRBD1 TRBJ1-1
TGTGCCAGCAGTTTTTCGGGCCGCACAGATACGCAGTATTTT CASSFSGRTDTQYF many TRBV28 - TRBJ2-3
TGTGCCAGCAGTCGGGGGGCGTACAACTATGGCTACACCTTC CASSRGAYNYGYTF - TRBV28 - TRBJ1-2
TGTGCCAGCAGTTTAGCTCAGCCTAATCAGCCCCAGCATTTT CASSLAQPNQPQHF many TRBV12-3/TRBV12-4 - TRBJ1-5
TGTGCCAGCGTCCCGGCCGGGAACACTGAAGCTTTCTTT CASVPAGNTEAFF few TRBV12-3/TRBV12-4 - TRBJ1-1
TGTGCCAGCGGCCGACTAGCGGGAGGCGAGCAGTACTTC CASGRLAGGEQYF - TRBV12-3/TRBV12-4 TRBD2 TRBJ2-7
TGTGCCAGCAGCCCGGACATTGGTAATTCACCCCTCCACTTT CASSPDIGNSPLHF few TRBV5-5 - TRBJ1-6
TGTGCCAGCAGCCCCGCAACGGAAGAGACCCAGTACTTC CASSPATEETQYF - TRBV11-2 - TRBJ2-5
TGCGCCAGCAGCCAGGACTTTCGCAATGAGCAGTTCTTC CASSQDFRNEQFF many TRBV4-1 - TRBJ2-1
TGTGCCAGCAGCGAGCCGGAGACACACGTGAACACTGAAGCTTTCTTT CASSEPETHVNTEAFF - TRBV9 - TRBJ1-1
TGTGCCAGCACCCCAACTAGCGAAAGAGAGTCAGATACGCAGTATTTT CASTPTSERESDTQYF - TRBV12-3/TRBV12-4 TRBD2 TRBJ2-3
TGTGCCGCTAAGAGCGGAGAGACCCAGTACTTC CAAKSGETQYF few TRBV10-3 - TRBJ2-5
TGTGCCAGCAGTTTTTCCACTAGCGGGAACGAGCAGTACTTC CASSFSTSGNEQYF - TRBV12-3/TRBV12-4 TRBD2 TRBJ2-7
TGCGCCAGCAGCAGAACTTGGGAGAGGGAGCAGTACTTC CASSRTWEREQYF - TRBV5-1 - TRBJ2-7
TGTGCCAGCGAGGGAAGGGGGTGGAAGACCCAGTACTTC CASEGRGWKTQYF few TRBV2 - TRBJ2-5
TGCAGTGCTAGATCTCCGGGACAGGGGTTTCGAGAGCAGTTCTTC CSARSPGQGFREQFF few TRBV20-1 TRBD1 TRBJ2-1
TGTGCCAGCAGCCAAGCCGGGACTCACTCCTACGAGCAGTACTTC CASSQAGTHSYEQYF - TRBV3-1 - TRBJ2-7
TGTGCCAGCACCTTAGCGGATAACACAGATACGCAGTATTTT CASTLADNTDTQYF few TRBV12-3/TRBV12-4 - TRBJ2-3
TGCGCCAGCAGCGGTGGGCGTCCTACTAGCACAGATACGCAGTATTTT CASSGGRPTSTDTQYF few TRBV4-1 - TRBJ2-3
TGTGCCAGCAGGCATAGATCCAGCGGCGAGGGGGACAATGAGCAGTTCTTC CASRHRSSGEGDNEQFF - TRBV7-9 - TRBJ2-1
TGCAGCGCTAGTGGCCGCGCGTGGGAAACAGGGGAATCCTACAATGAGCAGTTCTTC CSASGRAWETGESYNEQFF - TRBV29-1 TRBD1 TRBJ2-1
TGTGCCAGCATTGGGGGGAACACTGAAGCTTTCTTT CASIGGNTEAFF many TRBV12-3/TRBV12-4 - TRBJ1-1
TGTGCCAGCAGTCACCCCGGGACAGGAGCGAATGAGCAGTTCTTC CASSHPGTGANEQFF few TRBV27 TRBD1 TRBJ2-1
TGTGCCAGCAGCCAAGACGGTCAACCCAATCAGCCCCAGCATTTT CASSQDGQPNQPQHF - TRBV3-1 - TRBJ1-5
TGCAGTGCTACAACTGGGACTTATCAAGAGACCCAGTACTTC CSATTGTYQETQYF - TRBV20-1 - TRBJ2-5
TGTGCCAGCAGCCCGTATAGCGCCAAAAACATTCAGTACTTC CASSPYSAKNIQYF - TRBV28 - TRBJ2-4
TGTGCCACCAGACAGGGGAGAGGCACCGGGGAGCTGTTTTTT CATRQGRGTGELFF many TRBV24-1 TRBD1 TRBJ2-2
TGTGCCAGCAGCCCGAACCGCCGGACGGAAGAGACCCAGTACTTC CASSPNRRTEETQYF - TRBV7-6 - TRBJ2-5
TGTGCCAGCACCCTAGCCCTGGGACTAGGACAAGAGACCCAGTACTTC CASTLALGLGQETQYF few TRBV28 TRBD2 TRBJ2-5
TGCGCCAGCAGCCAGCCCCTAGCGGGAGGGCCCGGGGAGCTGTTTTTT CASSQPLAGGPGELFF few TRBV4-1 TRBD2 TRBJ2-2
TGTGCCAATGGACAGGAGAACACCGGGGAGCTGTTTTTT CANGQENTGELFF - TRBV6-1 TRBD1 TRBJ2-2
TGTGCCATCAGTCGGACAGGGGAGGAATCCGAGTGGTTCTTC CAISRTGEESEWFF many TRBV10-3 TRBD1 TRBJ2-1
TGTGCCAGCACCCTAGCCCCTTTGAACACCGGGGAGCTGTTTTTT CASTLAPLNTGELFF many TRBV6-2/TRBV6-3 - TRBJ2-2